The 2 T cell receptor beta chains given below trace back to one sample, sequenced in a study of blood T cell repertoires in COVID-19. Repertoires were generated with immunoSEQ multiplex PCR, while TCRdb's copy carries only in-frame clones and drops some. Of about 260,000 clones listed, over 75% were seen once; the top ten hold 0.7%. Sequenced material: peripheral blood. The receptors stem from a human donor in a cohort sampled during active COVID-19.

The gene calls are TRBV7-8 and TRBJ2-2; tentatively, D is TRBD1 (5 bases). The germline V gene encodes CDR1 SGHVS and CDR2 FQNEAQ. Trimming pared 5 bases from V and 0 bases from J, leaving 10 bases between. The CDR3 runs to 15 residues. The DNA for the CDR3 is TGTGCCAGCAGCCATACCAGGGCGAACACCGGGGAGCTGTTTTTT. Translation: CASSHTRANTGELFF.

The rearrangement links TRBV6-5 to TRBJ1-5; perhaps TRBD1 as D (5 bases). Trimming took 4 bases from V and 5 from J, leaving 9 bases between them. The CDR3 spans 13 residues. CDR1 and CDR2 (germline): MNHEY, SVGAGI. CDR3 in amino acids: CASSLQEYQPQHF. The CDR3 coding sequence is TGTGCCAGCAGTTTACAGGAGTATCAGCCCCAGCATTTT.